This T cell receptor (beta chain) was obtained from a study of T cell changes during pregnancy in multiple sclerosis. TCRdb's table, derived via immunoSEQ multiplex PCR, lists solely in-frame clones and lacks some. The top ten hold 2% to 2.5% of the sample, which has around 62,000 clones, around 90% seen once. Trimming stripped 7 bases from V and 1 base from J, with 10 bases between. Germline CDR1 SNHLY, CDR2 FYNNEI. The CDR3 sequence is 13 residues long. Sequences were derived from peripheral blood, sampled in the second trimester of pregnancy. The chain has TRBV2 and TRBJ1-1; possibly TRBD1 for D (5 bases). The source of this sequence is a female donor in good health, enrolled as a control in a pregnancy study. CDR3 region: CASMMTANTEAFF. The CDR3 nucleotides read TGTGCCAGCATGATGACAGCGAACACTGAAGCTTTCTTT.